Following are 23 T cell receptor beta chains from one sample sequenced in a study of OX40 agonist ivuxolimab in advanced cancers. The protocol was immunoSEQ multiplex PCR, while the TCRdb copy is restricted to in-frame clones and leaves out a portion. Here the sample spans tens of thousands of clones, around 87% being singletons. The material sequenced was CD4+ or CD8+ T cells sorted from blood, taken in a trial of the OX40 agonist ivuxolimab. The origin of the receptors is an adult with an advanced solid tumor such as melanoma, head and neck, liver or kidney cancer.

The rearrangement links TRBV6-1 to TRBJ2-7, with D possibly being TRBD1 (6 bases). V lost 2 bases to trimming and J lost 4 bases, with 15 bases between them. In germline, CDR1 is MNHNS, CDR2 SASEGT. This CDR3 spans 15 amino acids. Here the CDR3 reads CASSEFDRMVYEQYF. In DNA form, the CDR3 reads TGTGCCAGCAGTGAATTCGACAGGATGGTATACGAGCAGTACTTC.

The rearrangement joins TRBV6-1 to TRBJ2-7; D is perhaps TRBD1 (6 bases). Germline lookup yields CDR1 MNHNS and CDR2 SASEGT. CDR3 length: 17 amino acids. V was clipped by 0 bases and J by 4 bases, with 19 bases between them. The CDR3 spells CASSEALTGWNRYEQYF. For the CDR3, the DNA is TGTGCCAGCAGTGAAGCACTGACAGGTTGGAACCGATACGAGCAGTACTTC.

The chain links TRBV9 to TRBJ2-3; TRBD1 matches 10 bases. Per germline, CDR1 SGDLS and CDR2 YYNGEE. The CDR3 loop spans 14 amino acids. After removal of 7 bases from V and 1 base from J, the junction contained 3 bases not matched to a gene. CDR3 nucleotide sequence: TGTGCCAGCGCCGGGACAGGGGGCACAGATACGCAGTATTTT. This encodes CASAGTGGTDTQYF.

Here the CDR3 DNA reads TGTGCCAGCAGCCCGTCCCCGTCAGAAAACACCATATATTTT. Protein sequence: CASSPSPSENTIYF. The rearrangement uses TRBV7-8 and TRBJ1-3, with no clear D. Per the germline V gene, CDR1 is SGHVS and CDR2 is FQNEAQ. CDR3 length equals 14 residues. Trimming cost V 5 bases and J 6 bases, with 14 bases left between them.

The V gene is TRBV13, the J gene TRBJ2-7, with D tentatively TRBD1 or TRBD2 (5 bases each). V lost 4 bases and J 2 bases, leaving 15 bases between the germline ends. The CDR3 runs 15 residues. Germline values: CDR1 PRHDT, CDR2 FYEKMQ (reference sequence). The CDR3 coding sequence is TGTGCCAGCAGCTCGCCCGGGACCGTTCCCTACGAGCAGTACTTC. Protein product: CASSSPGTVPYEQYF.

J is TRBJ2-2 and V is TRBV28, with 10 bases lining up with TRBD1. Trimming removed 5 bases from V and 4 bases from J; junction bases left unmatched: 10. Germline V gives CDR1 MDHEN, CDR2 SYDVKM. CDR3 length: 17 amino acids. The CDR3 region has the DNA TGTGCCAGCAGTCATAGGAAGGGGACAGGGGCCACCGGGGAGCTGTTTTTT. Encoded protein: CASSHRKGTGATGELFF.

The rearrangement uses TRBV29-1 and TRBJ2-1; perhaps TRBD2 as D (7 bases). V lost 3 bases and J lost 0, with 15 bases in between. The CDR3 totals 16 residues. Germline V lookup: CDR1 SQVTM, CDR2 ANQGSEA. Written as DNA, the CDR3 is TGCAGCGTTGAGGGGGGGCCAACGAGCTCCTACAATGAGCAGTTCTTC. It yields the protein CSVEGGPTSSYNEQFF.

The chain recombines TRBV5-6 with TRBJ2-7; no clear D. Deletions cut 1 base from V and 2 bases from J, with 13 bases between. Looked up from germline, CDR1 is SGHDT and CDR2 is YYEEEE. The CDR3 length is 15 residues. This CDR3 is CASSLQASSAYEQYF. The DNA of the CDR3 is TGTGCCAGCAGCTTGCAGGCCAGCTCAGCCTACGAGCAGTACTTC.

This clone was observed once. The chain uses TRBV7-9 and TRBJ2-3; 8 bases match TRBD1. V lost 1 base, J lost 3 bases, and 9 bases stayed unmatched. The V gene's germline CDR1 is SEHNR and CDR2 FQNEAQ (reference sequence). This CDR3 contains 17 residues. CDR3 amino acids: CASSLDTWGQETDTQYF. CDR3 nucleotide sequence: TGTGCCAGCAGCTTAGATACTTGGGGACAGGAAACAGATACGCAGTATTTT.

The J gene is TRBJ2-1, the V gene TRBV27; D may be TRBD1 or TRBD2 (5 bases each). Germline V gene lookup returns CDR1 MNHEY and CDR2 SMNVEV (reference sequence). Trimming removed 4 bases at V and 6 bases at J, with 16 bases between. The CDR3 totals 15 residues. The CDR3, as DNA: TGTGCCAGCAGTTATCGGGGCCCCTCTGCCAATGAGCAGTTCTTC. This codes for CASSYRGPSANEQFF.

The chain joins TRBV28 to TRBJ2-7; the D call may be TRBD1 or TRBD2 (6 bases each). Trimming left V 5 bases short and J 5 bases short, with 16 bases between. The CDR3 spans 14 residues. CDR1 and CDR2 from the germline V gene are MDHEN and SYDVKM. The CDR3 DNA reads as TGTGCCAGCAGTCAACCGGGGGCGAGGAACGAGCAGTACTTC. This encodes CASSQPGARNEQYF. The full variable domain, its missing parts supplied by reference TRBV28 and TRBJ2-7, is DVKVTQSSRYLVKRTGEKVFLECVQDMDHENMFWYRQDPGLGLRLIYFSYDVKMKEKGDIPEGYSVSREKKERFSLILESASTNQTSMYLCASSQPGARNEQYFGPGTRLTVT.

The chain couples TRBV5-1 to TRBJ2-1; 8 bases are shared with TRBD2. V was clipped by 4 bases and J by 3 bases; unmatched bases: 6. The CDR3 has 15 residues. Germline lookup yields CDR1 SGHRS and CDR2 YFSETQ. CDR3 DNA sequence: TGCGCCAGCAGCCCCCCCGGGGGGGGCTACAATGAGCAGTTCTTC. Encoded protein: CASSPPGGGYNEQFF.

The chain uses TRBV7-2 and TRBJ2-5; no definite D call. V lost 1 base to trimming and J lost 1 base, with 7 bases between them. Per germline, CDR1 SGHTA and CDR2 FQGNSA. The CDR3 contains 14 residues. The CDR3 bases are TGTGCCAGCAGCTTAGTGGGCGGCCAAGAGACCCAGTACTTC. Translated, it gives CASSLVGGQETQYF.

This chain joins TRBV5-1 and TRBJ2-5; 9 positions match TRBD2. The CDR3 is made up of 15 amino acids. The V and J ends lost 4 bases and 5 bases, in that order; junction bases with no gene match: 9. Germline V gives CDR1 SGHRS, CDR2 YFSETQ. The CDR3 sequence: CASSPGLADVETQYF. The CDR3, as DNA: TGCGCCAGCAGCCCGGGACTAGCTGACGTCGAGACCCAGTACTTC.

The chain has TRBV7-9 and TRBJ1-1; D uncertain. The germline V and J ends were trimmed by 5 bases and 9 bases, with 19 bases remaining between them. CDR3 length: 14 amino acids. Per germline, CDR1 SEHNR and CDR2 FQNEAQ (reference sequence). CDR3 sequence: CASSTQGRSAKAFF. CDR3 bases: TGTGCCAGCAGCACACAAGGGCGTTCGGCTAAAGCTTTCTTT.

The chain combines TRBV18 with TRBJ1-1; weak D call: TRBD1 (5 bases). Germline V lookup: CDR1 KGHSH, CDR2 LQKENI. V shed 4 bases and J shed 3 bases, with 6 bases lying between them. There are 12 residues in the CDR3. CDR3 sequence reads: CASSQGDTEAFF. The CDR3 region has the DNA TGTGCCAGCTCACAAGGGGACACTGAAGCTTTCTTT.

The chain employs TRBV4-1 and TRBJ1-5; D is possibly TRBD1 (5 bases). This CDR3 is 15 amino acids long. Trimming cost V 4 bases and J 7 bases, with 17 bases left between them. Germline V CDR1 and CDR2: MGHRA, YSYEKL. Here the CDR3 reads CASSPRPGIDQPQHF. CDR3 in DNA: TGCGCCAGCAGCCCCCGTCCAGGGATTGACCAGCCCCAGCATTTT.

The chain carries TRBV15 and TRBJ2-7, with 7 positions matching TRBD1. This CDR3 contains 15 residues. Germline values: CDR1 LNHNV, CDR2 YYDKDF (reference sequence). V lost 5 bases, J lost 2 bases, and 9 bases stayed unmatched. The CDR3: CATSRHRGSTYEQYF. The CDR3 DNA is TGTGCCACCAGCCGACACAGGGGCTCTACCTACGAGCAGTACTTC.

The rearrangement uses TRBV2 and TRBJ2-3; 9 bases fit TRBD1. The CDR3 totals 16 residues. Germline V gene data show CDR1 as SNHLY and CDR2 as FYNNEI. V trimming: 7 bases; J trimming: 4 bases; junction bases outside the gene matches: 12. The CDR3 bases are TGTGCCAGCACCACCGGTTGGGGACAGGGCCCAGATACGCAGTATTTT. Its protein is CASTTGWGQGPDTQYF.

The chain uses TRBV5-1 and TRBJ2-7; D could derive from TRBD1 or TRBD2 (5 bases each). Germline CDR1 is SGHRS and CDR2 is YFSETQ. V dropped 0 bases and J dropped 2 bases, with 12 bases sitting between them. The CDR3 is made up of 15 amino acids. CDR3 loop: CASSLVWGSAYEQYF. CDR3 coding DNA: TGCGCCAGCAGCTTGGTATGGGGGAGCGCCTACGAGCAGTACTTC.

J is TRBJ2-3 and V is TRBV7-9; unclear D gene. The CDR3 extends over 15 amino acids. The V and J ends lost 2 bases and 4 bases respectively, with 13 bases between them. Looked up from germline, CDR1 is SEHNR and CDR2 is FQNEAQ (reference sequence). This CDR3 is CASSLIGEGSDTQYF. CDR3 sequence (DNA): TGTGCCAGCAGCTTAATCGGAGAAGGGTCAGATACGCAGTATTTT.

The chain employs TRBV7-8 and TRBJ2-7; TRBD1 might be the D (6 bases). CDR1 SGHVS and CDR2 FQNEAQ come from the germline V gene. Trimming stripped 4 bases from V and 5 bases from J, with 9 bases between. The CDR3 extends over 12 amino acids. CDR3 amino acids: CASSYRVNEQYF. The DNA for the CDR3 is TGTGCCAGCAGCTACAGGGTCAACGAGCAGTACTTC.

The chain is built from TRBV27 and TRBJ1-6; 9 bases map to TRBD1. The V gene's germline CDR1 is MNHEY and CDR2 SMNVEV (reference sequence). The CDR3 sequence is 15 residues long. J lost 8 bases, V lost 6 bases, and 8 bases had no gene match. CDR3 in DNA: TGTGCCAGCAGCCCTGTGACAGGGGGATATTCACCCCTCCACTTT. Amino acids: CASSPVTGGYSPLHF.